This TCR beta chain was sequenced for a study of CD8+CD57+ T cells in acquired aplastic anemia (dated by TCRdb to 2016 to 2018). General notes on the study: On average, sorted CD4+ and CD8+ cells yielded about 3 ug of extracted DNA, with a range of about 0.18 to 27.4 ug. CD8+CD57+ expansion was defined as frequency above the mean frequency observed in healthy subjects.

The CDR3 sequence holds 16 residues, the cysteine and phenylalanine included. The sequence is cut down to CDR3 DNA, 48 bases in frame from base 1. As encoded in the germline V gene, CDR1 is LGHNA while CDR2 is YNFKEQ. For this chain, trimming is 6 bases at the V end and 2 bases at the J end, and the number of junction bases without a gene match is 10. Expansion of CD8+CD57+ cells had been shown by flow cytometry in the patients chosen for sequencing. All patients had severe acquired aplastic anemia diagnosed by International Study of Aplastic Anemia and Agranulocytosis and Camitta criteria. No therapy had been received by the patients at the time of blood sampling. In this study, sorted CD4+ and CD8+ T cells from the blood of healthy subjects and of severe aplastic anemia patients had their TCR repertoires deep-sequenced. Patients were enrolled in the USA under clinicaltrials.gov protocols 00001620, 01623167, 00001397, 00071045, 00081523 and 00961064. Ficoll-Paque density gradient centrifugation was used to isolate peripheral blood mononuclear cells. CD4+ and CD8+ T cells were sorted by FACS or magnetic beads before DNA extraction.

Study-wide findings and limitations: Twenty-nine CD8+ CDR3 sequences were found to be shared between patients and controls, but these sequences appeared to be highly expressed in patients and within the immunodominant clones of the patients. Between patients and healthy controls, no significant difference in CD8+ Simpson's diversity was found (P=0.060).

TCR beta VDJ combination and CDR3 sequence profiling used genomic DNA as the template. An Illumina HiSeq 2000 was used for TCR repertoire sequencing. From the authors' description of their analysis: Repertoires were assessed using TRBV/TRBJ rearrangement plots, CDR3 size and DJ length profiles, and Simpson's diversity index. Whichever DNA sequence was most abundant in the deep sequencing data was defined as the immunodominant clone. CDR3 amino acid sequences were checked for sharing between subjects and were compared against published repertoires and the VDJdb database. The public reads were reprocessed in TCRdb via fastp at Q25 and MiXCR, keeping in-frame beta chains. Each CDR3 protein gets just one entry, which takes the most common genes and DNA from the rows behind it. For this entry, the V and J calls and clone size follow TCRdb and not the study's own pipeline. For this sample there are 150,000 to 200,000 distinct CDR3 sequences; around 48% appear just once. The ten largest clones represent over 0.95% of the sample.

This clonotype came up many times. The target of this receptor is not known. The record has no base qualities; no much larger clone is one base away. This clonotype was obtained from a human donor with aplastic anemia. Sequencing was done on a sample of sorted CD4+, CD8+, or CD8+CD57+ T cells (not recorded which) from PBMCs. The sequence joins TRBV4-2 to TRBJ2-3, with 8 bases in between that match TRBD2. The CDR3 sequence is CASSPPSGGYTDTQYF. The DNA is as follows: TGTGCCAGCAGTCCACCCTCGGGAGGGTACACAGATACGCAGTATTTT.